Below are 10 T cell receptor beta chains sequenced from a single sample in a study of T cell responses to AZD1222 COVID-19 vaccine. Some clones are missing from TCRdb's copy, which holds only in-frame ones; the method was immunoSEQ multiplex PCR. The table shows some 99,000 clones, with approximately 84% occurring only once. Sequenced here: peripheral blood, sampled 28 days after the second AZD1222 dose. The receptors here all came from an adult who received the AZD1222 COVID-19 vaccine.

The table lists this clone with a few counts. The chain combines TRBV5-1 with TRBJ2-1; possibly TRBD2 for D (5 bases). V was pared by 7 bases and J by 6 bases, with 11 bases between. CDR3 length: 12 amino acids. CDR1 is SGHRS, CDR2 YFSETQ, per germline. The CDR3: CASGGLFNEQFF. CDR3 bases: TGCGCCAGCGGCGGACTGTTCAATGAGCAGTTCTTC.

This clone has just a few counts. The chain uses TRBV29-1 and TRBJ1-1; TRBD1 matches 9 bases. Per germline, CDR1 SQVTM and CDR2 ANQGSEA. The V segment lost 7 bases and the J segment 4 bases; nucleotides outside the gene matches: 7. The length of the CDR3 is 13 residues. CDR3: CSGAGTGLTEAFF. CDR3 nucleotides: TGCAGCGGGGCCGGGACAGGGCTCACTGAAGCTTTCTTT.

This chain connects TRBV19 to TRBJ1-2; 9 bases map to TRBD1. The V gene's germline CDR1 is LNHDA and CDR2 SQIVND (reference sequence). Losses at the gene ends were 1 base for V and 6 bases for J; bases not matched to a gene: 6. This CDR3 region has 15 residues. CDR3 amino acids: CASSIAGTGSNGYTF. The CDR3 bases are TGTGCCAGTAGTATAGCCGGGACAGGGTCTAATGGCTACACCTTC. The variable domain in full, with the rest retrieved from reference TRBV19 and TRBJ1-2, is DGGITQSPKYLFRKEGQNVTLSCEQNLNHDAMYWYRQDPGQGLRLIYYSQIVNDFQKGDIAEGYSVSREKKESFPLTVTSAQKNPTAFYLCASSIAGTGSNGYTFGSGTRLTVV.

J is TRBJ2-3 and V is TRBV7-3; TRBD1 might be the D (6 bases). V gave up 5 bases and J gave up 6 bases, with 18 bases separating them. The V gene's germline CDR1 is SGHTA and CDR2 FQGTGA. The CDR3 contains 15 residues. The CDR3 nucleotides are TGTGCCAGCAGCCCCGTGGGGGCCCCGGCGGATACGCAGTATTTT. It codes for CASSPVGAPADTQYF.

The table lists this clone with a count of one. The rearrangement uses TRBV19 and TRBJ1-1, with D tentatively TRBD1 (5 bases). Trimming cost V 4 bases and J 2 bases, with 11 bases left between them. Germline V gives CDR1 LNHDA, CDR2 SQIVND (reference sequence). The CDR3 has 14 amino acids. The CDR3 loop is CASSSRDPNTEAFF. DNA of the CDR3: TGTGCCAGTAGTAGCAGGGATCCTAACACTGAAGCTTTCTTT.

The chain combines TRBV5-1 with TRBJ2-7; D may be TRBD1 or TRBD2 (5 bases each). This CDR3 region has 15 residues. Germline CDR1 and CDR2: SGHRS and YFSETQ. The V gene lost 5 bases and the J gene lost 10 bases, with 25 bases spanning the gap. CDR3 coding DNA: TGCGCCAGCAGTGGGGCCGGGATTCTGAAACCACCTCAGTACTTC. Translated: CASSGAGILKPPQYF.

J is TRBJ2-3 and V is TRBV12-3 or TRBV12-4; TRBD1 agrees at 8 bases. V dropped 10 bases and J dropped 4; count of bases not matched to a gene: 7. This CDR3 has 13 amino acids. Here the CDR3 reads CAIGQGAADTQYF. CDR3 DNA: TGTGCCATCGGGCAGGGGGCCGCAGATACGCAGTATTTT.

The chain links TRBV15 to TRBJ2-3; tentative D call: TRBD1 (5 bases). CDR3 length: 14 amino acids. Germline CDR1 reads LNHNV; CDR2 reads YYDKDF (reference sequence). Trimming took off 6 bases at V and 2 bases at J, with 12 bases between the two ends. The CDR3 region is CATRRTKSTDTQYF. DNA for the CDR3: TGTGCCACCAGGAGGACAAAATCCACAGATACGCAGTATTTT. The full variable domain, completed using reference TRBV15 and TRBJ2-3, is DAMVIQNPRYQVTQFGKPVTLSCSQTLNHNVMYWYQQKSSQAPKLLFHYYDKDFNNEADTPDNFQSRRPNTSFCFLDIRSPGLGDTAMYLCATRRTKSTDTQYFGPGTRLTVL.

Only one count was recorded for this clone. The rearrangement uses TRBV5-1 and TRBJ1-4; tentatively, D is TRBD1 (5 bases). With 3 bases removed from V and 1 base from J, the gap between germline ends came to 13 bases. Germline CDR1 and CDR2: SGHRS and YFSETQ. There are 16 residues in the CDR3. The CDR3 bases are TGCGCCAGCAGCTGGGGGGGAGGCTTAACTAATGAAAAACTGTTTTTT. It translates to CASSWGGGLTNEKLFF. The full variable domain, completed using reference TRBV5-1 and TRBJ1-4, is KAGVTQTPRYLIKTRGQQVTLSCSPISGHRSVSWYQQTPGQGLQFLFEYFSETQRNKGNFPGRFSGRQFSNSRSEMNVSTLELGDSALYLCASSWGGGLTNEKLFFGSGTQLSVL.

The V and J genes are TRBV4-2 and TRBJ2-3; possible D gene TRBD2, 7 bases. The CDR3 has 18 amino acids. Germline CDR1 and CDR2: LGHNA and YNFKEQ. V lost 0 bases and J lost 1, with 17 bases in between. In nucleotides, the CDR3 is TGTGCCAGCAGCCAAGAAGTACGTAGGGGGGGAGGCACAGATACGCAGTATTTT. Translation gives CASSQEVRRGGGTDTQYF.